This T cell receptor beta chain was obtained from a study of regulatory T cells in long-lasting Graves disease. As to time point: newly diagnosed GD, antithyroid drugs for less than 3 months. Extracted PBMC RNA gave rise to the TCR library. The patients included were those that came from an endocrinology department in Xi'an, China. Construction of TCR beta libraries relied on iRepertoire HTBI primers and on Arm-PCR targeting CDR3 regions. Authors' processing steps: Spanning all samples, the identified segments comprised around 62 TRBV and approximately 14 TRBJ. One entry per CDR3 protein results from TCRdb running MiXCR on the multiplex PCR reads. The V and J calls were determined by TCRdb, not by the authors. The sample holds about 210,000 distinct CDR3 sequences; roughly 19% are singletons and the top ten take about 12%. This same sample was also part of a study on T cells in Graves' hyperthyroidism and ophthalmopathy. Per that paper: For Graves' hyperthyroidism to be stable, ophthalmopathy could not progress within 18 months. Through a model of 13 V-J features, ophthalmopathy was separated from stable hyperthyroidism.

The sequences come from peripheral blood mononuclear cells (PBMCs), collected at new diagnosis, from a patient treated with antithyroid drugs. The receptor comes from a woman aged 25 to 39 with Graves disease.

CDR3 nucleotides: TGTGCCAGCGCTCCTGGGGGAGGTGGCTACACCTTC. Residues: CASAPGGGGYTF. The rearrangement uses TRBV25-1 and TRBJ1-2, with D possibly being TRBD1 (5 bases). Trimming pared 8 bases from V and 7 bases from J, leaving 14 bases between. CDR1 and CDR2 from the germline V gene are MGHDK and SYGVNS. CDR3 length: 12 residues.